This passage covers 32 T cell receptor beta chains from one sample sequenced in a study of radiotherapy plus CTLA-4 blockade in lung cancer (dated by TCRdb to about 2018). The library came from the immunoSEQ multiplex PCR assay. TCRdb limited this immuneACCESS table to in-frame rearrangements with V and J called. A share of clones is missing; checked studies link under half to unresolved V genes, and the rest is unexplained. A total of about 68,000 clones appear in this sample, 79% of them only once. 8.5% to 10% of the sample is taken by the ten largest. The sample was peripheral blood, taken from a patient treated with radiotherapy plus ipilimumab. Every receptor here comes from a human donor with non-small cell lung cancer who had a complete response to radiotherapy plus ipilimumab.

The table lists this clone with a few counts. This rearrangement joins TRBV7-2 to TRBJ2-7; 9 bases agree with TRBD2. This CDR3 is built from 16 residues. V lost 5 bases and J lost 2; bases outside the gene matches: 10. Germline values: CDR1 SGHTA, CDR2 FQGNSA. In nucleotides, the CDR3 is TGTGCCAGCAGCGCCTGGCTAGCGGGGCTTCCCTACGAGCAGTACTTC. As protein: CASSAWLAGLPYEQYF.

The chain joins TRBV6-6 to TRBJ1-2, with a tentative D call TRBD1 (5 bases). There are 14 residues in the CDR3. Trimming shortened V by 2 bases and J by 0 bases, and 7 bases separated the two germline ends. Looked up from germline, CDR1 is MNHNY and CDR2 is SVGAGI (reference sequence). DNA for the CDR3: TGTGCCAGCAGTTACGGGGGACCTAACTATGGCTACACCTTC. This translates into CASSYGGPNYGYTF.

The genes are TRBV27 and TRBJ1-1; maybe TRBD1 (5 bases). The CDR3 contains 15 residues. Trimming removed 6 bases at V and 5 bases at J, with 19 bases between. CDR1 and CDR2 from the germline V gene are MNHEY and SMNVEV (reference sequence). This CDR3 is CASRNLGHRGTEAFF. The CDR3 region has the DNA TGTGCCAGCAGGAACCTCGGACATCGGGGGACTGAAGCTTTCTTT.

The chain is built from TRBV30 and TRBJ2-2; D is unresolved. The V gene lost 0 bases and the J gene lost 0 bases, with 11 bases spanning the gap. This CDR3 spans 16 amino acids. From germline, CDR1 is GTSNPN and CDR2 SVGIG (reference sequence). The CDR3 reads CAWSVGLPANTGELFF. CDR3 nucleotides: TGTGCCTGGAGTGTAGGCTTGCCCGCGAACACCGGGGAGCTGTTTTTT.

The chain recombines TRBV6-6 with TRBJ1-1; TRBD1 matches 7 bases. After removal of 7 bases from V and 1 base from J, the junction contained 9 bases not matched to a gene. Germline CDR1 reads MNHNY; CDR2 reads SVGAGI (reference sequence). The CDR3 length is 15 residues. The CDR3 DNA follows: TGTGCCAGCACCGAAAGACAGGGATCGAACACTGAAGCTTTCTTT. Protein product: CASTERQGSNTEAFF.

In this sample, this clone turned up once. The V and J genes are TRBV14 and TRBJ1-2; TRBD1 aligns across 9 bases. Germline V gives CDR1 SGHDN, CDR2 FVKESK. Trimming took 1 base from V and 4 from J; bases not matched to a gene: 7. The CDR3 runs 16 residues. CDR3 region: CASSQGQGVVGYGYTF. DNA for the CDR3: TGTGCCAGCAGCCAAGGACAGGGGGTAGTTGGCTATGGCTACACCTTC.

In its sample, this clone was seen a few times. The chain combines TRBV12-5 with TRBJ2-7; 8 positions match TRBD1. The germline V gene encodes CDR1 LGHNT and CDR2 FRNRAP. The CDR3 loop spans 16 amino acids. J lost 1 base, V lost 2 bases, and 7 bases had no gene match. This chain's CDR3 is CASGLKLDRVSYEQYF. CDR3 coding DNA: TGTGCTAGTGGTTTGAAATTGGACAGGGTGTCCTACGAGCAGTACTTC.

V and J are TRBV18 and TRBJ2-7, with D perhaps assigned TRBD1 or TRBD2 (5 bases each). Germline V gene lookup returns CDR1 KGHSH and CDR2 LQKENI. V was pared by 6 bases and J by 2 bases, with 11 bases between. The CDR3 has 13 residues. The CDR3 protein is CASSPRGPYEQYF. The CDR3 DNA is TGTGCCAGCTCCCCTCGGGGCCCCTACGAGCAGTACTTC.

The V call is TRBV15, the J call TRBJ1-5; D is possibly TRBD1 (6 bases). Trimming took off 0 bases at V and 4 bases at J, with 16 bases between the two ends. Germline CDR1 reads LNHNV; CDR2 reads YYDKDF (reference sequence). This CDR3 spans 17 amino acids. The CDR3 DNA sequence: TGTGCCACCAGCAGAGATCGGTCAGGGGACTCAAATCAGCCCCAGCATTTT. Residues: CATSRDRSGDSNQPQHF.

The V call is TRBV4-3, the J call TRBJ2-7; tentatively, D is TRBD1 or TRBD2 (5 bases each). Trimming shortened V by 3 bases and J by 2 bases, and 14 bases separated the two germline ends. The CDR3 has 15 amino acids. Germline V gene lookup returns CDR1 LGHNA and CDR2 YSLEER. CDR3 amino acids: CASSQGRHGAYEQYF. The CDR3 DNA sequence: TGCGCCAGCAGCCAGGGACGGCATGGGGCCTACGAGCAGTACTTC.

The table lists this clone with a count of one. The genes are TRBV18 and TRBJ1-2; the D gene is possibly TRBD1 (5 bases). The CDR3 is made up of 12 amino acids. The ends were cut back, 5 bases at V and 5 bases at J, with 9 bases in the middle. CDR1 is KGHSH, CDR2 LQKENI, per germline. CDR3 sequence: CASSETDYGYTF. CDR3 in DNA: TGTGCCAGCTCAGAGACAGATTATGGCTACACCTTC.

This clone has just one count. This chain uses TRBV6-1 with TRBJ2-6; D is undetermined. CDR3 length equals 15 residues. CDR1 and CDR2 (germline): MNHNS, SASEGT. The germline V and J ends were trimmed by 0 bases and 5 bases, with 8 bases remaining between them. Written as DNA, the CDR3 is TGTGCCAGCAGTGAAGCCGCCGGCCGGGCCAACGTCCTGACTTTC. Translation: CASSEAAGRANVLTF.

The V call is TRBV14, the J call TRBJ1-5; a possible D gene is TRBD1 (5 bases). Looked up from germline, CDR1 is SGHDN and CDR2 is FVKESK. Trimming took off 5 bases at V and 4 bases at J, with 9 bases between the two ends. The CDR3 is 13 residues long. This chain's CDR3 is CASSERGNQPQHF. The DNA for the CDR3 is TGTGCCAGCAGCGAGCGGGGGAATCAGCCCCAGCATTTT.

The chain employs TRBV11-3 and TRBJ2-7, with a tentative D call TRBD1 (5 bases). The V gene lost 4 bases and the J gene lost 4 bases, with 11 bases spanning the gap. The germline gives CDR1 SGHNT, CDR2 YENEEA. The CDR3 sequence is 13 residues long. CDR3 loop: CASSSTTGYEQYV. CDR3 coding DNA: TGTGCCAGCAGCTCCACTACAGGTTACGAGCAGTACGTC.

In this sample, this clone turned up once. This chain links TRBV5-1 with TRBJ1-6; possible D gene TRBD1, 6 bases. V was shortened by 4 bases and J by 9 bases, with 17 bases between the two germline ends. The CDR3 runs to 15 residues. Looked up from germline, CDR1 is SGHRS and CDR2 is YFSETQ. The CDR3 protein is CASSPGTGKTSPLHF. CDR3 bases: TGCGCCAGCAGCCCCGGAACAGGGAAGACTTCACCCCTCCACTTT.

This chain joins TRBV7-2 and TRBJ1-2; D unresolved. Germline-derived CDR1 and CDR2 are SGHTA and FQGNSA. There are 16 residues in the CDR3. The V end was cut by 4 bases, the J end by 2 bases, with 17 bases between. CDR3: CASSSQSSLPNYGYTF. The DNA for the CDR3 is TGTGCCAGCAGCTCCCAGTCGTCACTGCCCAACTATGGCTACACCTTC.

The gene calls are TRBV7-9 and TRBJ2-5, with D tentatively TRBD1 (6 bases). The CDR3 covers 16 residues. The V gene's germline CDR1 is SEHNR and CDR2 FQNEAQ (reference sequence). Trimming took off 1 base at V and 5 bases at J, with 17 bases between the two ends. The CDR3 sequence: CASSLDLTGWGETQYF. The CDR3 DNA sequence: TGTGCCAGCAGCTTAGATTTAACAGGGTGGGGTGAGACCCAGTACTTC.

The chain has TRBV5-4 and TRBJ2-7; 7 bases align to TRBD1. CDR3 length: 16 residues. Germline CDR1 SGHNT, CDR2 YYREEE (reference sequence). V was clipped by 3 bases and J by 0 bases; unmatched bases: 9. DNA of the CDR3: TGTGCCAGCAGCTCGGGGACAGCCCGGGGCTCCTACGAGCAGTACTTC. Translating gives CASSSGTARGSYEQYF.

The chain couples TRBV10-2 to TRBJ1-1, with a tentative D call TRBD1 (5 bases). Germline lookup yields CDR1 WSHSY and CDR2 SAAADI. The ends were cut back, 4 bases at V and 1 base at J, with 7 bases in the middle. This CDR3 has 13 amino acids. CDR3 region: CASSVQANTEAFF. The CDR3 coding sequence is TGCGCCAGCAGTGTACAGGCGAACACTGAAGCTTTCTTT.

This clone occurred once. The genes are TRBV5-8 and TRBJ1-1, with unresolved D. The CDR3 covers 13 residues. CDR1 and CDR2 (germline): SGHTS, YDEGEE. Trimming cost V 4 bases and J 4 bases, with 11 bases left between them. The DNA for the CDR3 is TGTGCCAGCAGCCACTACAGCGGCACTGAAGCTTTCTTT. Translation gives CASSHYSGTEAFF.

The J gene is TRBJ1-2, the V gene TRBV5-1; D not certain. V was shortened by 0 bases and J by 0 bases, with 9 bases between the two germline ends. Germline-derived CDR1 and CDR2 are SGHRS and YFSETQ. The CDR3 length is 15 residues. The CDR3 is CASSLGLGANYGYTF. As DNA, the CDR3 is TGCGCCAGCAGCTTGGGTTTAGGTGCTAACTATGGCTACACCTTC.

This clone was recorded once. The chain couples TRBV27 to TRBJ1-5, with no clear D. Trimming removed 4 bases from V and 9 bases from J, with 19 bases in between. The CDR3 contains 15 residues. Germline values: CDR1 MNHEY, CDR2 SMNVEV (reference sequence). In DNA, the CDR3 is TGTGCCAGCAGTTCGGACGGCTTAGCTCGTGGGCCCCAGCATTTT. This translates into CASSSDGLARGPQHF.

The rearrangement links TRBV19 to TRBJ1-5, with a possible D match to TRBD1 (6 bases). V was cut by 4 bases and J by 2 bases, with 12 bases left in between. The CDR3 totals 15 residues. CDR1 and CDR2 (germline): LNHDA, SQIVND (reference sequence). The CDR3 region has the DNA TGTGCCAGTAGTACTTGGACAGTGGGCAATCAGCCCCAGCATTTT. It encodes CASSTWTVGNQPQHF.

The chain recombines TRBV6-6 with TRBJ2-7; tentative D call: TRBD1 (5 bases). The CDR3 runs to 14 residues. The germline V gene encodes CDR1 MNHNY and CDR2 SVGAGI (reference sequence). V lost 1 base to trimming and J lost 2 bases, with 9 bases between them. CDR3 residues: CASSYWTKTYEQYF. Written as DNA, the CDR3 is TGTGCCAGCAGTTACTGGACAAAGACCTACGAGCAGTACTTC.

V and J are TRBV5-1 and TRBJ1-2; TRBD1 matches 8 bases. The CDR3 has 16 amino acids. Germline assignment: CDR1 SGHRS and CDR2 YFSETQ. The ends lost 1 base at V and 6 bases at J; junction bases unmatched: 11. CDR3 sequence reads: CASSLTYRGSDDGYTF. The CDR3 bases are TGCGCCAGCAGCTTGACTTACAGGGGGAGTGATGATGGCTACACCTTC.

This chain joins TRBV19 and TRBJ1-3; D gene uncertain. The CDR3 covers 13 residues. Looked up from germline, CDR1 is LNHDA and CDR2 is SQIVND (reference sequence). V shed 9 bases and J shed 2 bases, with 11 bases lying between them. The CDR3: CASAWTPGNTIYF. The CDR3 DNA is TGTGCCAGCGCCTGGACGCCTGGAAACACCATATATTTT.

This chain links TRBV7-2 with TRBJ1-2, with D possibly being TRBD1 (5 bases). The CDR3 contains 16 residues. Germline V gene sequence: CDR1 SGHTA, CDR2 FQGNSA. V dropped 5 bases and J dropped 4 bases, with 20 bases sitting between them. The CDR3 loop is CASSPGGGDLTYGYTF. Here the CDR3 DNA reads TGTGCCAGCAGCCCGGGGGGGGGAGACTTAACCTATGGCTACACCTTC.

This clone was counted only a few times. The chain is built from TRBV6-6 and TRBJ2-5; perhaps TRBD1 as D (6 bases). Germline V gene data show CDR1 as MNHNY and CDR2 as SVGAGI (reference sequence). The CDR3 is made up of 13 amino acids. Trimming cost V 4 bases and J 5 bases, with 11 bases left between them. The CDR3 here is CASSFTGKETQYF. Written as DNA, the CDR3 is TGTGCCAGCAGTTTCACAGGGAAGGAGACCCAGTACTTC.

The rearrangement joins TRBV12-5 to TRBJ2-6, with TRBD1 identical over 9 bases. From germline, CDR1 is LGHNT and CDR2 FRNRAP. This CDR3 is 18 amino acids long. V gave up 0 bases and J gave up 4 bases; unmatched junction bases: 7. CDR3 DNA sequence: TGTGCTAGTGGTTTGGTACGCGGGACAGGGTCCGGGGCCAACGTCCTGACTTTC. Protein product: CASGLVRGTGSGANVLTF.

CDR3 region: CASRTTRDNEQFF. The CDR3 nucleotides read TGTGCCAGTAGAACGACTAGGGACAATGAGCAGTTCTTC. The chain carries TRBV19 and TRBJ2-1, with a possible D match to TRBD2 (6 bases). Germline V lookup: CDR1 LNHDA, CDR2 SQIVND (reference sequence). The CDR3 has 13 amino acids. Trimming took off 6 bases at V and 5 bases at J, with 11 bases between the two ends.

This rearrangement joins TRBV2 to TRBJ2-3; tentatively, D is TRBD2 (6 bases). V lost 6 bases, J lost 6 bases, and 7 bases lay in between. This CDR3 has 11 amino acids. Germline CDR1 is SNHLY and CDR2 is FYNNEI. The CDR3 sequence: CASRAGDTQYF. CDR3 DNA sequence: TGTGCCAGCAGGGCGGGGGATACGCAGTATTTT.

CDR3 DNA: TGTGCCAGCAGTCGTTATCAGGAGCAGTTCTTC. It translates to CASSRYQEQFF. The chain links TRBV13 to TRBJ2-1; D is unresolved. This CDR3 has 11 amino acids. Trimming removed 6 bases at V and 10 bases at J, with 10 bases between. Germline CDR1 and CDR2: PRHDT and FYEKMQ (reference sequence).